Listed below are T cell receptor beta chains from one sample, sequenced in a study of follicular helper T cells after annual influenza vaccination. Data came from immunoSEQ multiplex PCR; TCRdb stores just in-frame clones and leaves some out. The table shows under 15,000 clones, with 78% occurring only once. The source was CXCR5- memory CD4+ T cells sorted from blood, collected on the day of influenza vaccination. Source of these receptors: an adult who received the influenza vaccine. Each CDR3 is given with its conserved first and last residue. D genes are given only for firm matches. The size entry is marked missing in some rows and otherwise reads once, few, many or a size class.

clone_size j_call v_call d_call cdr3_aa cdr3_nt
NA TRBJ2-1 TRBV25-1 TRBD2 CASHGGGGPRDEQFF TGTGCCAGCCACGGGGGGGGCGGTCCTAGGGATGAGCAGTTCTTC
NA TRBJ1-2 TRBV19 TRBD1 CASSPRDRLIYGYTF TGTGCCAGTAGTCCACGGGACAGGCTTATCTATGGCTACACCTTC
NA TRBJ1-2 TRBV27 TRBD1 CASPITKRQGAIHPSTVYGYTF TGTGCCAGCCCCATTACGAAACGACAGGGGGCAATCCACCCCTCGACCGTCTATGGCTACACCTTC
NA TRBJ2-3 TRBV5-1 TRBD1 CASKGTGGTDTQYF TGCGCCAGTAAGGGGACAGGTGGGACAGATACGCAGTATTTT
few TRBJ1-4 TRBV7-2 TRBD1 CASSSRTGRGSEKLFF TGTGCCAGCAGCTCCCGGACAGGCCGAGGGAGTGAAAAACTGTTTTTT
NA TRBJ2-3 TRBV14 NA CASSQLGRLNTDTQYF TGTGCCAGCAGCCAGCTGGGACGGCTGAATACAGATACGCAGTATTTT
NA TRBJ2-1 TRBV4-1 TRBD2 CASSQDSQRGRNNEQFF TGCGCCAGCAGCCAAGACTCTCAGCGGGGGCGAAACAATGAGCAGTTCTTC
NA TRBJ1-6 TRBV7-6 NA CASSLNTGTQGSPLHF TGTGCCAGCAGCTTAAATACCGGGACCCAAGGGTCACCCCTCCACTTT
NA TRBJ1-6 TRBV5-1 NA CASSSQGFYNSPLHF TGCGCCAGCAGCTCACAGGGATTCTATAATTCACCCCTCCACTTT
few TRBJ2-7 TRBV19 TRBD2 CASSRASGGYEQYF TGTGCCAGTAGTCGGGCCAGCGGGGGGTACGAGCAGTACTTC
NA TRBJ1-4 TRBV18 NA CASSPGPTRSEKLFF TGTGCCAGCTCACCGGGCCCCACACGGAGTGAAAAACTGTTTTTT
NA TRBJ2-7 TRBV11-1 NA CASSLNEGPYEQYF TGTGCCAGCAGCCTTAACGAGGGTCCCTACGAGCAGTACTTC
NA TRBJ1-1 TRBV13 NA CASSLRGATEAFF TGTGCCAGCAGCTTAAGGGGGGCTACTGAAGCTTTCTTT
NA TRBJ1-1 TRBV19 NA CASRRQVNTEAFF TGTGCCAGTAGGCGACAGGTGAACACTGAAGCTTTCTTT
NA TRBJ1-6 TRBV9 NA CASSAVSVTNNSPLHF TGTGCCAGCAGCGCCGTAAGCGTTACGAATAATTCACCCCTCCACTTT
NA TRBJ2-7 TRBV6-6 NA CASSRDVGNYEQYF TGTGCCAGCAGTAGGGACGTCGGCAACTACGAGCAGTACTTC
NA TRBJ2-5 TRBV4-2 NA CASSQFSVVETQYF TGTGCCAGCAGCCAATTTTCAGTAGTGGAGACCCAGTACTTC
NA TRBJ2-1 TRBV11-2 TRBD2 CASSLDVSSGGSEQFF TGTGCCAGCAGCTTAGATGTGTCTAGCGGGGGCTCTGAGCAGTTCTTC
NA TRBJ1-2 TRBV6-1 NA CASGMDYGYTF TGTGCCAGCGGAATGGACTATGGCTACACCTTC
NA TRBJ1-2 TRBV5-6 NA CASSPETGVSYGYTF TGTGCCAGCAGCCCAGAGACAGGCGTAAGCTATGGCTACACCTTC
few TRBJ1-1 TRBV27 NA CASSLSWRAEAFF TGTGCCAGCAGTTTATCTTGGAGGGCTGAAGCTTTCTTT
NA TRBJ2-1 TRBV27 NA CASCQQGVGGQFF TGTGCCAGCTGTCAACAGGGAGTCGGAGGGCAGTTCTTC
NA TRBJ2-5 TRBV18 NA CASSTLTETQYF TGTGCCAGCTCAACGCTAACGGAGACCCAGTACTTC
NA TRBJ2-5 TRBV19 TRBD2 CASSLGSSGGKYQETQYF TGTGCCAGTAGTCTTGGGTCTAGCGGGGGAAAGTACCAAGAGACCCAGTACTTC
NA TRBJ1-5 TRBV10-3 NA CAISGGSPNQPQHF TGTGCCATCAGTGGGGGGAGCCCGAATCAGCCCCAGCATTTT
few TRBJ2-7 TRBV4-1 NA CASSQGGVIVEQYF TGCGCCAGCAGCCAAGGCGGGGTTATTGTCGAGCAGTACTTC
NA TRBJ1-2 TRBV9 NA CASSVVPGSGYGYTF TGTGCCAGCAGCGTAGTGCCGGGTTCGGGCTATGGCTACACCTTC
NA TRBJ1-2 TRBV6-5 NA CASRLAGGYTF TGTGCCAGCAGGTTGGCGGGGGGCTACACCTTC
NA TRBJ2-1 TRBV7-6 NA CASSPPGPHEQFF TGTGCCAGCAGTCCCCCTGGACCGCATGAGCAGTTCTTC
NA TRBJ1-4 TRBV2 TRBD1 CASSDTPQGAGEKLFF TGTGCCAGCAGTGATACCCCACAGGGGGCGGGTGAAAAACTGTTTTTT
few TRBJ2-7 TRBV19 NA CARFLRDEQYF TGTGCCCGTTTCCTTCGGGACGAGCAGTACTTC
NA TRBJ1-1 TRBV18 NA CASSPRAVKNTEAFF TGTGCCAGCTCACCCCGGGCGGTAAAGAACACTGAAGCTTTCTTT
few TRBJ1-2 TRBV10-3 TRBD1 CAITRPGQGEDGYTF TGTGCCATCACCCGACCGGGACAGGGGGAAGATGGCTACACCTTC
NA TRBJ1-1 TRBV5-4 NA CASSPGQNTEAFF TGTGCCAGCAGCCCGGGACAGAACACTGAAGCTTTCTTT
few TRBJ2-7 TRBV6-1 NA CASTANINYEQYF TGTGCCAGCACCGCAAACATAAACTACGAGCAGTACTTC
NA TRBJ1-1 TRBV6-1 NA CASSDPARTEAFF TGTGCCAGCAGTGACCCCGCCCGCACTGAAGCTTTCTTT
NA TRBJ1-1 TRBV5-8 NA CASSQYSEAFF TGTGCCAGCAGCCAATACTCTGAAGCTTTCTTT
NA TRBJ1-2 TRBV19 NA CASSIGLGALNYGYTF TGTGCCAGTAGTATAGGCCTCGGGGCGCTTAACTATGGCTACACCTTC
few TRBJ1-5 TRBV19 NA CASSVNQGNQPQHF TGTGCCAGTAGTGTCAATCAAGGCAATCAGCCCCAGCATTTT
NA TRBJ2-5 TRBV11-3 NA CASSLDRTFSGLPQETQYF TGTGCCAGCAGCTTAGATCGGACATTTTCGGGGCTACCCCAAGAGACCCAGTACTTC
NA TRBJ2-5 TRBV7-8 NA CASSPPREETQYF TGTGCCAGCAGTCCCCCCAGGGAAGAGACCCAGTACTTC
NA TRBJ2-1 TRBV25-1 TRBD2 CASSEWSSGNYNEQFF TGTGCCAGCAGTGAATGGAGTAGCGGGAACTACAATGAGCAGTTCTTC
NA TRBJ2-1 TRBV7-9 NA CASSLAGSGQNNEQFF TGTGCCAGCAGCTTAGCAGGGTCGGGGCAGAACAATGAGCAGTTCTTC
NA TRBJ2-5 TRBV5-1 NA CASSLGALGPQETQYF TGCGCCAGCAGCTTGGGGGCGTTGGGCCCACAAGAGACCCAGTACTTC
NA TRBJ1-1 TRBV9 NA CASSVASVMNTEAFF TGTGCCAGCAGCGTAGCTTCGGTCATGAACACTGAAGCTTTCTTT
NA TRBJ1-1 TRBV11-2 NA CASSFEVNTEAFF TGTGCCAGCAGCTTTGAGGTGAACACTGAAGCTTTCTTT
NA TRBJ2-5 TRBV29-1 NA CSAVVGGVAETQYF TGCAGCGCCGTGGTGGGTGGGGTCGCCGAGACCCAGTACTTC
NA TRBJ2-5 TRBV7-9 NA CASSQWETQYF TGTGCCAGCAGCCAGTGGGAGACCCAGTACTTC
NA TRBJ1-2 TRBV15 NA CATSRGDGNYGYTF TGTGCCACCAGCAGAGGGGACGGGAACTATGGCTACACCTTC
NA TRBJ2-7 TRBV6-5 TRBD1 CASRSTGAYEQYF TGTGCCAGCAGGTCTACAGGGGCCTACGAGCAGTACTTC
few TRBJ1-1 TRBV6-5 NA CASRPEGLDTEAFF TGTGCCAGCAGGCCCGAGGGGCTGGACACTGAAGCTTTCTTT
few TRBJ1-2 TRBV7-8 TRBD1 CASSASGWTGGYTF TGTGCCAGCAGCGCCAGCGGTTGGACAGGCGGCTACACCTTC
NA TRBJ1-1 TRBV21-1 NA CASLMGAKGTFF TGTGCCAGCCTAATGGGAGCGAAAGGGACTTTCTTT
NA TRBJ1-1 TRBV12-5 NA CASGLWGVDEAFF TGTGCTAGTGGTTTGTGGGGTGTAGATGAAGCTTTCTTT
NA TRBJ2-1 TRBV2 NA CASSELIYNEQFF TGTGCCAGCAGTGAACTAATCTACAATGAGCAGTTCTTC